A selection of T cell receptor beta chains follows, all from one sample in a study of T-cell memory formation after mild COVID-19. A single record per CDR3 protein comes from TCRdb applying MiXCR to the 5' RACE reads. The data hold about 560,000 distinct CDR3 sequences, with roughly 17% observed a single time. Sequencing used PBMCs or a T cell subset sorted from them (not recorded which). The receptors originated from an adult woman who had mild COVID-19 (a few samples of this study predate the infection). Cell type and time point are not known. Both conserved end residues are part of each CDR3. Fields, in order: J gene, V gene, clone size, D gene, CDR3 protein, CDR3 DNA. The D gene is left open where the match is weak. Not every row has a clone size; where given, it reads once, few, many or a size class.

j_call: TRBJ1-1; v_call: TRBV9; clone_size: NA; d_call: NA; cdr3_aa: CASSDNRNTEAFF; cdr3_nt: TGTGCCAGCAGCGACAACAGGAACACTGAAGCTTTCTTT
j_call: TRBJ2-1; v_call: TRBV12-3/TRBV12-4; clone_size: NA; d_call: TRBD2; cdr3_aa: CASSLRGSVYNEQFF; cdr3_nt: TGTGCCAGCAGTTTACGCGGGAGTGTGTACAATGAGCAGTTCTTC
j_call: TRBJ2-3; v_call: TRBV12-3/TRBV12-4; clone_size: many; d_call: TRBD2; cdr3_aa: CASSLLAGSPDTQYF; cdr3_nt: TGTGCCAGCAGTTTGCTAGCGGGGTCCCCAGATACGCAGTATTTT
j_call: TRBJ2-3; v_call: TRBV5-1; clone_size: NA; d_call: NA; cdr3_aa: CASNRLGTDTQYF; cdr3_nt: TGCGCCAGCAACCGACTGGGCACAGATACGCAGTATTTT
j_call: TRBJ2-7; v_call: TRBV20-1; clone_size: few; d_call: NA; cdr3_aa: CSASSGTYEQYF; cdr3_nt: TGCAGTGCTAGCTCGGGGACCTACGAGCAGTACTTC
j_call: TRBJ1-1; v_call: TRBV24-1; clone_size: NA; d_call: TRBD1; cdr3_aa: CATSTGSEAFF; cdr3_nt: TGTGCCACATCGACAGGGTCTGAAGCTTTCTTT
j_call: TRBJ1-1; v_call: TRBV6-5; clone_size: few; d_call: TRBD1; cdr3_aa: CASRNRGLNTEAFF; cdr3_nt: TGTGCCAGCAGAAACAGGGGACTAAACACTGAAGCTTTCTTT
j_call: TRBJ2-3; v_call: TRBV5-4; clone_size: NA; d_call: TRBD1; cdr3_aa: CASSEDRGRTDTQYF; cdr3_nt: TGTGCCAGCAGCGAAGACAGGGGGCGAACAGATACGCAGTATTTT
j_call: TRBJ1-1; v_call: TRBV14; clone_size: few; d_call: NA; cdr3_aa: CASSERGVGTEAFF; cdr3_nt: TGTGCCAGCAGCGAGAGAGGGGTTGGCACTGAAGCTTTCTTT
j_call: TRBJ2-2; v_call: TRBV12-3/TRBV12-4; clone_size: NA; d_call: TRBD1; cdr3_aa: CASNPGQGIGELFF; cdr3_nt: TGTGCCAGCAACCCGGGACAGGGAATCGGGGAGCTGTTTTTT
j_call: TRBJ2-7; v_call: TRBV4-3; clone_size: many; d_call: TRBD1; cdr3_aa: CASSQGPLDRDYEQYF; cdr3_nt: TGCGCCAGCAGCCAAGGACCCCTGGACAGGGACTACGAGCAGTACTTC
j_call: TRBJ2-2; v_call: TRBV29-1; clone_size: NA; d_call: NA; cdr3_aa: CSVGKNTGELFF; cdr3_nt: TGCAGCGTTGGGAAAAACACCGGGGAGCTGTTTTTT
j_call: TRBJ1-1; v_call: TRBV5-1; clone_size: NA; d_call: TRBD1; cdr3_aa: CASSWDREPEAFF; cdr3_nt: TGCGCCAGCAGCTGGGACAGGGAACCTGAAGCTTTCTTT
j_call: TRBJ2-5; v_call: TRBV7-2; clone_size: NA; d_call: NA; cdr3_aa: CASSLDQGRWETQYF; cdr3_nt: TGTGCCAGCAGCTTAGATCAGGGGCGCTGGGAGACCCAGTACTTC
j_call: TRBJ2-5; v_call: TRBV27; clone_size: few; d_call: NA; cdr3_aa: CASSLTERGAWETQYF; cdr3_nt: TGTGCCAGCAGTTTAACGGAGAGGGGGGCGTGGGAGACCCAGTACTTC
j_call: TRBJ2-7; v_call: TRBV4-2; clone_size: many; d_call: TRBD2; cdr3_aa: CASSYDLAGGSYEQYF; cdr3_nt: TGTGCCAGCAGTTATGATCTAGCGGGAGGGAGCTACGAGCAGTACTTC
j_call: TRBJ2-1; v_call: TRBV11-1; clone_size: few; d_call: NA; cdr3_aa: CASSLVGLALRGGYEQFF; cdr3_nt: TGTGCCAGCAGCTTAGTAGGCCTAGCGCTCCGAGGGGGTTATGAGCAGTTCTTC
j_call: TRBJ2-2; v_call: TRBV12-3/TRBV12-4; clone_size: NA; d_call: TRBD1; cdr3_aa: CASIMTRGPGELFF; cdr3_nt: TGTGCCAGCATAATGACCAGGGGGCCCGGGGAGCTGTTTTTT
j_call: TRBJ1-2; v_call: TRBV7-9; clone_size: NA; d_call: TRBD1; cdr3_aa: CASAHRGLTNYGYTF; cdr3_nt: TGTGCCAGCGCTCACAGGGGCCTAACAAACTATGGCTACACCTTC
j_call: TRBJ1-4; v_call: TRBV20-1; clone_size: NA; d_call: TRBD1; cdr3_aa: CSAADRGATNEKLFF; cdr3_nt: TGCAGTGCTGCGGACAGGGGAGCAACTAATGAAAAACTGTTTTTT
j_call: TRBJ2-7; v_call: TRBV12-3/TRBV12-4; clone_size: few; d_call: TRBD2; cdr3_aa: CASSLSPLAGGDEQYF; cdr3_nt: TGTGCCAGCAGTTTAAGTCCCCTAGCGGGAGGGGACGAGCAGTACTTC
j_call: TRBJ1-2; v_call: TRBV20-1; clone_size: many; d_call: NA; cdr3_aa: CSAREEPANYGYTF; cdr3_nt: TGCAGTGCTAGGGAAGAACCAGCTAACTATGGCTACACCTTC
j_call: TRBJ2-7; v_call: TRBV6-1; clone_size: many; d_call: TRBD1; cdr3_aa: CASSEEGQGSYEQYF; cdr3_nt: TGTGCCAGCAGTGAAGAGGGACAGGGTTCCTACGAGCAGTACTTC
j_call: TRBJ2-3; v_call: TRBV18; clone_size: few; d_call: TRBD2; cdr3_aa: CASSPSLAAFTDTQYF; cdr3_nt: TGTGCCAGCTCACCATCCCTAGCGGCTTTCACAGATACGCAGTATTTT
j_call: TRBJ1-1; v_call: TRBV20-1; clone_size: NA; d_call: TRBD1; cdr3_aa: CSAWDRVSMNTEAFF; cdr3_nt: TGCAGTGCTTGGGACAGGGTATCGATGAACACTGAAGCTTTCTTT
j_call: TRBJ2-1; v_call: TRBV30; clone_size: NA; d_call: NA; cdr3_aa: CAWSVGINEQFF; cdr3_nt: TGTGCCTGGAGTGTCGGGATTAATGAGCAGTTCTTC
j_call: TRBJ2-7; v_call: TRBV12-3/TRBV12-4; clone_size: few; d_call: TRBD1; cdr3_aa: CASSWTGPTYEQYF; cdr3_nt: TGTGCCAGCAGTTGGACAGGGCCTACCTACGAGCAGTACTTC
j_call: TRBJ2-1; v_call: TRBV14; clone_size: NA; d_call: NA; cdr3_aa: CASSLAGVLRYNEQFF; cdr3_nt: TGTGCCAGCAGCTTGGCAGGGGTCCTGCGGTACAATGAGCAGTTCTTC
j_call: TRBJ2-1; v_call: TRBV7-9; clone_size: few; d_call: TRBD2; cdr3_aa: CASSLERGGLNEQFF; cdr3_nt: TGTGCCAGCAGCTTGGAGCGGGGGGGCCTTAATGAGCAGTTCTTC
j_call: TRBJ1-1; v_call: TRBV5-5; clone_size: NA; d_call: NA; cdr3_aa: CASSLGWLGDTEAFF; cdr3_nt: TGTGCCAGCAGCCTTGGGTGGCTTGGGGATACTGAAGCTTTCTTT
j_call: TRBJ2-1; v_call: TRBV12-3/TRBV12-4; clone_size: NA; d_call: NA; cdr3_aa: CATNPGRRSSYNEQFF; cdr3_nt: TGTGCCACTAACCCCGGAAGGAGGAGCTCCTACAATGAGCAGTTCTTC
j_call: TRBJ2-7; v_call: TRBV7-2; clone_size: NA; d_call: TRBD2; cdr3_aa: CASSSYPGLARVQGDYEQYF; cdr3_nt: TGTGCCAGCAGCTCTTATCCGGGACTAGCGCGGGTTCAGGGCGACTACGAGCAGTACTTC
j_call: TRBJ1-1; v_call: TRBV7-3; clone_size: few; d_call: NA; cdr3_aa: CASSPHGGVTEAFF; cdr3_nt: TGTGCCAGCAGCCCCCATGGGGGGGTCACTGAAGCTTTCTTT
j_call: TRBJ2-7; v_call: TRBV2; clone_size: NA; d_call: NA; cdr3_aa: CASSDRPGGNPYEQYF; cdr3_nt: TGTGCCAGCAGTGATCGCCCAGGGGGGAACCCCTACGAGCAGTACTTC
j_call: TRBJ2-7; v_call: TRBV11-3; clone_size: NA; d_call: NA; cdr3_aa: CASSPEAVHSYEQYF; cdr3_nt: TGTGCCAGCAGCCCCGAGGCAGTCCACTCCTACGAGCAGTACTTC
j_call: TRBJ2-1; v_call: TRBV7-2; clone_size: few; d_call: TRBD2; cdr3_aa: CASSTGLALYNEQFF; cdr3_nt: TGTGCCAGCAGCACGGGACTAGCTCTCTACAATGAGCAGTTCTTC
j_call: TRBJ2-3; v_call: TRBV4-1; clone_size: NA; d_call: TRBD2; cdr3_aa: CASSQDWVKVAGRWNTDTQYF; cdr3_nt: TGCGCCAGCAGCCAAGATTGGGTTAAAGTAGCGGGCCGATGGAACACAGATACGCAGTATTTT
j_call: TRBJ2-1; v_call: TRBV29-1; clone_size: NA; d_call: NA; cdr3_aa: CSVRHGYGYNEQFF; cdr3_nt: TGCAGCGTTCGACACGGGTACGGTTACAATGAGCAGTTCTTC
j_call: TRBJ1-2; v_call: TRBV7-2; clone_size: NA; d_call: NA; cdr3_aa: CASSLAQGSYYGYTF; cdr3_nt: TGTGCCAGCAGCTTAGCGCAAGGGAGCTACTATGGCTACACCTTC
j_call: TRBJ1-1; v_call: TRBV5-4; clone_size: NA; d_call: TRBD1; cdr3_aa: CASSLAPRGMNTEAFF; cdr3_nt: TGTGCCAGCAGCTTGGCCCCCAGGGGGATGAACACTGAAGCTTTCTTT
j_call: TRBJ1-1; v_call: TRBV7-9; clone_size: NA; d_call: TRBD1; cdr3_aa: CASSGGGRDTEAFF; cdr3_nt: TGTGCCAGCAGCGGAGGGGGCAGGGACACTGAAGCTTTCTTT
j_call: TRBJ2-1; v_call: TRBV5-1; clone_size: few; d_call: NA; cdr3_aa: CASSLTGTATYNEQFF; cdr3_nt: TGCGCCAGCAGCTTAACCGGGACGGCCACCTACAATGAGCAGTTCTTC
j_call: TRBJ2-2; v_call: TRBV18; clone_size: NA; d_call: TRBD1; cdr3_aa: CASSAGTGFTGELFF; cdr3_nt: TGTGCCAGCTCAGCCGGGACAGGATTCACCGGGGAGCTGTTTTTT
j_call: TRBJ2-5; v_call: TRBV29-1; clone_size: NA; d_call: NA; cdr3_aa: CSVAGNRETQYF; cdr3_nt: TGCAGCGTTGCGGGGAATCGAGAGACCCAGTACTTC
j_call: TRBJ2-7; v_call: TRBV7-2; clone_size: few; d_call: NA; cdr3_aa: CASSLDRVYEQYF; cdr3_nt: TGTGCCAGCAGCTTAGACAGGGTCTACGAGCAGTACTTC
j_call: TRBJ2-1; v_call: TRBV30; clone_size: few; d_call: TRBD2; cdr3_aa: CAWSVAGREQFF; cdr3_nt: TGTGCCTGGAGTGTAGCGGGGCGGGAGCAGTTCTTC
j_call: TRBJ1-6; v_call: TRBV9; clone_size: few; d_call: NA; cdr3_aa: CASSVGGGDSYNSPLHF; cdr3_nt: TGTGCCAGCAGCGTAGGTGGCGGAGACTCCTATAATTCACCCCTCCACTTT
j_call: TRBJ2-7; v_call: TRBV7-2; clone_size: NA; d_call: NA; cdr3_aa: CASSSPRRAEQYF; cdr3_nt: TGTGCCAGCAGCTCTCCGAGGAGGGCGGAGCAGTACTTC
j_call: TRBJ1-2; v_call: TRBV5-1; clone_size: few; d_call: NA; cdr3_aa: CASSLVGRSGYGYTF; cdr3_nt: TGCGCCAGCAGCTTGGTCGGCAGGTCTGGCTATGGCTACACCTTC
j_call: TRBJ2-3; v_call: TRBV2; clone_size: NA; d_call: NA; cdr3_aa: CASSESGVATDTQYF; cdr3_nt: TGTGCCAGCAGTGAATCCGGGGTTGCCACAGATACGCAGTATTTT
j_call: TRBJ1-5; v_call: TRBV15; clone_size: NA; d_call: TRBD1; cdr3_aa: CATSRVGGRQPQHF; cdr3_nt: TGTGCCACCAGCAGGGTAGGGGGCAGGCAGCCCCAGCATTTT
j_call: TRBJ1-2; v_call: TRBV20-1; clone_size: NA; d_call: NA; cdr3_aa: CSATRETYGYTF; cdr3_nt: TGCAGTGCTACCAGGGAGACCTATGGCTACACCTTC
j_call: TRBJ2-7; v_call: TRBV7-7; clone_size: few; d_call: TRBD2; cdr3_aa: CASSPYEGLAGDEQYF; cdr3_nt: TGTGCCAGCAGCCCGTACGAGGGACTAGCGGGGGACGAGCAGTACTTC
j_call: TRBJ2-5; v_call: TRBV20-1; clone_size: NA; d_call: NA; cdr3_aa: CSAVASAETQYF; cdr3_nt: TGCAGTGCCGTGGCTAGCGCAGAGACCCAGTACTTC